The 4 T cell receptor beta chains listed next were all sequenced from one sample in a study of regulatory T cells in long-lasting Graves disease (dated by TCRdb to the early 2020s). The library was made by multiplex PCR. Instrument on record: Illumina HiSeq 4000. TCR beta libraries were built with iRepertoire HTBI primers and Arm-PCR amplification of CDR3 regions. TCRdb took the public reads, trimmed them with fastp at Q25, ran MiXCR for clone calling and kept in-frame beta chains. Rows are combined by CDR3 protein, so each entry shows the most common genes and DNA. The sample profile shows approximately 350,000 distinct CDR3 sequences; approximately 12% of them were found once. The ten largest clones add up to 18% of the sample. The time point label of this sample denotes: newly diagnosed GD, antithyroid drugs for less than 3 months. For both TCR sequencing and RNA sequencing, RNA was extracted from PBMCs using TRIzol.

These data were also reused for a study on T cells in Graves' hyperthyroidism and ophthalmopathy.

The sample was peripheral blood mononuclear cells (PBMCs), taken at new diagnosis, from a patient treated with antithyroid drugs. The receptors were gathered from a woman aged 18-29 years with Graves disease. Donor details come from another sample of the same person, matched by shared clones.

This clonotype was seen repeatedly, ten times or more. J is TRBJ2-5 and V is TRBV28; 8 nucleotides line up with TRBD1. Trimming removed 7 bases from V and 5 bases from J; junction bases left unmatched: 12. CDR3 length: 15 residues. The V gene's germline CDR1 is MDHEN and CDR2 SYDVKM. The CDR3 is CASTRAQGVRETQYF. CDR3 in DNA: TGTGCCAGCACTCGCGCACAGGGGGTTCGGGAGACCCAGTACTTC.

This clonotype occurred many times. The chain carries TRBV6-1 and TRBJ1-2, with 10 positions matching TRBD1. The CDR3 contains 14 residues. The V gene's germline CDR1 is MNHNS and CDR2 SASEGT. With 5 bases clipped from V and 8 bases from J, the junction kept 8 bases outside the gene matches. The CDR3 DNA reads TGTGCCAGCAGTCGGTCCGGGACAGGGGTGGGCTACACCTTC. This translates into CASSRSGTGVGYTF.

This clonotype was seen only a few times. The J gene is TRBJ1-2, the V gene TRBV12-3 or TRBV12-4; D is unclear. The CDR3 is 14 residues long. The germline V and J ends were trimmed by 6 bases and 2 bases, with 13 bases remaining between them. This CDR3 is CASSRTQPNYGYTF. Written as DNA, the CDR3 is TGTGCCAGCAGCCGGACCCAACCGAACTATGGCTACACCTTC.

This clonotype was counted many times. The chain employs TRBV10-3 and TRBJ1-2; unclear D gene. V gave up 4 bases and J gave up 1 base, with 10 bases separating them. Germline-derived CDR1 and CDR2 are ENHRY and SYGVKD. The CDR3 runs 14 residues. The CDR3 reads CAISGRDLNYGYTF. In nucleotides, the CDR3 is TGTGCCATCAGTGGTCGGGATCTTAACTATGGCTACACCTTC.